This TCR beta chain was profiled in a study of blood T cell repertoires in COVID-19. Background on the study: Material from acute and convalescent COVID-19 was sourced from the United States, Italy and Spain.

Original processing notes: Estimation of nucleated cell counts relied on the amplification of reference gene primers. TCRdb keeps only in-frame clones here, not all; method: immunoSEQ multiplex PCR. From that table come the V and J calls and clone size; the DNA was used to work out D and trimming. Here the sample spans 130,000 to 150,000 clones, approximately 80% being singletons. What was sequenced was peripheral blood. The clonotype comes from a woman aged 60-75 years with acute or convalescent COVID-19.

The CDR3 DNA sequence: TGTGCCAGCAGTTTATTACAGGAGGGCGAGCAGTACTTC. It translates to CASSLLQEGEQYF. V is TRBV28 and J is TRBJ2-7, with D perhaps matching TRBD2 (6 bases). The length of the CDR3 is 13 residues. The V end lost 1 base, the J end lost 6 bases, and 10 bases lay between the germline ends. CDR1 and CDR2 from the germline V gene are MDHEN and SYDVKM.